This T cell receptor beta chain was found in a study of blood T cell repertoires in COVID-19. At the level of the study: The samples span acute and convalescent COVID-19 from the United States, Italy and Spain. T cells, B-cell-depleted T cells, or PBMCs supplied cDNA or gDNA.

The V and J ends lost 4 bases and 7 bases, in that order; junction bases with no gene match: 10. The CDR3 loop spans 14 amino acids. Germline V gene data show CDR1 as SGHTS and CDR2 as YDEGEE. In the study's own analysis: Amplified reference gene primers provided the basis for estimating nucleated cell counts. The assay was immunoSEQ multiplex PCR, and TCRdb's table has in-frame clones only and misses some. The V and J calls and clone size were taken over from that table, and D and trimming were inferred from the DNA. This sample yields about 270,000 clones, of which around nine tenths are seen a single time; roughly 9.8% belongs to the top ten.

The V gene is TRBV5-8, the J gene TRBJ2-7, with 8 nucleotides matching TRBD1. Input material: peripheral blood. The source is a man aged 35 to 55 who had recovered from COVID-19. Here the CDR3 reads CASSRPGTGWEQYF. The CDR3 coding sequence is TGTGCCAGCAGCCGACCCGGGACAGGATGGGAGCAGTACTTC.